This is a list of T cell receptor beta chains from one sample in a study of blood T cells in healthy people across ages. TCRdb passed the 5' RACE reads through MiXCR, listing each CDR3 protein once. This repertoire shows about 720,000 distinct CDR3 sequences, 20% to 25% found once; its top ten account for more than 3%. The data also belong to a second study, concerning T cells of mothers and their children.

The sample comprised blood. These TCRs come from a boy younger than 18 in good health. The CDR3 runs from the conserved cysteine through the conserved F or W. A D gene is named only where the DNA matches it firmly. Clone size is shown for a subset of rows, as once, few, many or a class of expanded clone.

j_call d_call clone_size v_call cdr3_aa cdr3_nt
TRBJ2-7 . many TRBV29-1 CSVAATGEAYEQYF TGCAGCGTTGCTGCCACAGGCGAAGCCTACGAGCAGTACTTC
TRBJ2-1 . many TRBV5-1 CASSLLSSYNEQFF TGTGCCAGCAGCCTACTGAGCTCCTACAATGAGCAGTTCTTC
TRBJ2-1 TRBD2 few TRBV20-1 CSSLPGRGSYNEQFF TGCAGTTCTCTACCTGGGAGGGGCTCCTACAATGAGCAGTTCTTC
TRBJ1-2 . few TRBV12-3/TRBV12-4 CASGFPPPGADGYTF TGTGCCAGCGGATTCCCCCCCCCGGGGGCAGATGGCTACACCTTC
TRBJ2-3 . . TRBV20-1 CSARAVTDTQYF TGCAGTGCTAGAGCCGTAACAGATACGCAGTATTTT
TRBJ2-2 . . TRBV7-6 CASSLLSTNTGELFF TGTGCCAGCAGCCTTTTGTCAACGAACACCGGGGAGCTGTTTTTT
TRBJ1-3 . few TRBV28 CASSFLGNGNTIYF TGTGCCAGCAGTTTTCTCGGGAATGGAAACACCATATATTTT
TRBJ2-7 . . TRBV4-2 CASSQDRDGEQYF TGTGCCAGCAGCCAAGATCGGGACGGCGAGCAGTACTTC
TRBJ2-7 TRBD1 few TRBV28 CASRGTGEYEQYF TGTGCCAGCAGGGGGACAGGGGAGTACGAGCAGTACTTC
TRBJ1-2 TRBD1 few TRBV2 CASRPRQGLTYGYTF TGTGCCAGCAGACCCAGACAGGGTCTCACCTATGGCTACACCTTC
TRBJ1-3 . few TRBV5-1 CASSFPDGDGNTIYF TGCGCCAGCAGCTTCCCCGACGGGGATGGAAACACCATATATTTT
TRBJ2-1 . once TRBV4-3 CASSQDREAPGNEQFF TGCGCCAGCAGCCAAGATAGGGAGGCTCCCGGCAATGAGCAGTTCTTC
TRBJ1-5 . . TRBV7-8 CASSPENQPQHF TGTGCCAGCAGCCCCGAAAATCAGCCCCAGCATTTT
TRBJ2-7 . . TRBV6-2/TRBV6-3 CASSYNRARNEQYF TGTGCCAGCAGTTACAACAGGGCTCGGAACGAGCAGTACTTC
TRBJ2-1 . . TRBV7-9 CASSLVMGEQFF TGTGCCAGCAGCTTGGTGATGGGTGAGCAGTTCTTC
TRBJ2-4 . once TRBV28 CASSFGAGAGNIQYF TGTGCCAGCAGTTTCGGAGCAGGGGCTGGAAACATTCAGTACTTC
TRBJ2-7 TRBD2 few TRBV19 CASSPSGGLTYEQYF TGTGCCAGTAGCCCTAGCGGGGGCCTGACCTACGAGCAGTACTTC
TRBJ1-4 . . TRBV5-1 CASSSQGANEKLFF TGCGCCAGCAGCTCACAGGGCGCTAATGAAAAACTGTTTTTT
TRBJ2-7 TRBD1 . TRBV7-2 CASSLGQPGSYEQYF TGTGCCAGCAGCCTGGGACAGCCAGGTTCGTACGAGCAGTACTTC
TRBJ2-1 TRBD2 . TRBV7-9 CASSLKPSPSGNEQFF TGTGCCAGCAGCTTAAAACCCTCCCCTAGCGGCAATGAGCAGTTCTTC
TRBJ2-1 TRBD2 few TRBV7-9 CASSPRLAGEYNEQFF TGTGCCAGCAGCCCCCGACTAGCGGGAGAGTACAATGAGCAGTTCTTC
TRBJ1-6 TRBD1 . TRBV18 CASSSGTGKPLHF TGTGCCAGCTCATCCGGGACAGGGAAGCCCCTCCACTTT
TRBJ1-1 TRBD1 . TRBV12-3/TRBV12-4 CASTGNRGRNTEAFF TGTGCCAGCACCGGAAACAGGGGAAGGAACACTGAAGCTTTCTTT
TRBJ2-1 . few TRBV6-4 CASSDRGGRNEQFF TGTGCCAGCAGTGACAGGGGTGGTCGAAATGAGCAGTTCTTC
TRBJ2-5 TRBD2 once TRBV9 CASSGAGRAETQYF TGTGCCAGCAGCGGAGCGGGAAGGGCGGAGACCCAGTACTTC
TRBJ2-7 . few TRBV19 CASSDSTAYEQYF TGTGCCAGTAGTGATTCTACCGCCTACGAGCAGTACTTC
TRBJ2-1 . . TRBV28 CASGFSGGRGLDF TGTGCCAGCGGTTTTTCCGGGGGCAGGGGCCTCGACTTC
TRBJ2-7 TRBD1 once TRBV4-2 CASSQAGQGATEQYF TGTGCCAGCAGCCAAGCTGGACAGGGGGCTACCGAGCAGTACTTC
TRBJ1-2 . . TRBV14 CASSPHVAGRAGYTF TGTGCCAGCAGCCCCCACGTGGCAGGGAGGGCTGGCTACACCTTC
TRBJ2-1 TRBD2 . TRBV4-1 CASSRVSGIGNEQFF TGCGCCAGCAGCCGTGTTAGCGGGATTGGCAATGAGCAGTTCTTC
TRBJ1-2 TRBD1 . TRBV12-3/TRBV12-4 CASSLRDRVGYTF TGTGCCAGCAGTTTAAGGGACAGGGTTGGCTACACCTTC
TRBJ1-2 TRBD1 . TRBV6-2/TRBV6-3 CASSYGTGSTYGYTF TGTGCCAGCAGTTACGGGACAGGGAGTACCTATGGCTACACCTTC
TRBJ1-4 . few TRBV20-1 CSARDRVTNEKLFF TGCAGTGCTAGAGACAGGGTTACTAATGAAAAACTGTTTTTT
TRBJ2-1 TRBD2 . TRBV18 CASSPGLAGPNEQFF TGTGCCAGCTCACCGGGACTAGCGGGACCCAATGAGCAGTTCTTC
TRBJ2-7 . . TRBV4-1 CASSPSGTDPYEQYF TGCGCCAGCAGCCCGTCCGGGACGGACCCCTACGAGCAGTACTTC
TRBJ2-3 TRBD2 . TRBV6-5 CASSPLSGRSDTQYF TGTGCCAGCAGTCCGCTTAGCGGGAGGTCAGATACGCAGTATTTT
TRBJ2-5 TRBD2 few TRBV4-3 CASSQDLGRIAGGQETQYF TGCGCCAGCAGCCAAGATCTTGGAAGGATAGCGGGAGGCCAAGAGACCCAGTACTTC
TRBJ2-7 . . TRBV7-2 CASLDRNSYEQYF TGTGCCAGCCTGGACAGAAACTCCTACGAGCAGTACTTC
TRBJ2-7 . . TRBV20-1 CSTVGTSRFYEQYF TGCAGTACCGTGGGAACTAGCAGATTTTACGAGCAGTACTTC
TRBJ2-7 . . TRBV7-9 CASSARTDGTTYEQYF TGTGCCAGCAGCGCACGGACAGACGGGACAACTTACGAGCAGTACTTC
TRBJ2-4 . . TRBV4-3 CASSQGIGGEGVF TGCGCCAGCAGCCAAGGGATCGGGGGAGAAGGGGTTTTC
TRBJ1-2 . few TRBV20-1 CSARDLGRLGGYTF TGCAGTGCTAGAGATTTGGGCAGGCTCGGCGGATACACCTTC
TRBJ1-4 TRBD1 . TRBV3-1 CASSPGTGGTNEKLFF TGTGCCAGCAGCCCCGGGACAGGGGGCACTAATGAAAAACTGTTTTTT